This T cell receptor beta chain emerged from a study of post-analysis software for immune sequencing data. Prepared libraries of TCR beta cDNA carried unique molecular identifiers. TCRdb itself ran the PCR reads through MiXCR, one entry per CDR3 protein. The sample holds about 540,000 distinct CDR3 sequences, 34% seen once. Study conclusions and caveats: Controls significantly exceeded multiple sclerosis patients in normalized Chao1 diversity. Four or five TRBV segments, TRBV5-6, TRBV5-1 and TRBV20-1 among them, were found more frequent in patients than controls.

The germline V gene encodes CDR1 MGHDK and CDR2 SYGVNS. This CDR3 is built from 13 residues. The V end was cut by 0 bases, the J end by 8 bases, with 9 bases between. Note on this clonotype: Antigen specificity is unknown.

The chain joins TRBV25-1 to TRBJ2-3; D unclear. The TCR comes from a girl under 18 with multiple sclerosis. The sequencing input was blood. CDR3: CASSEYLTGTQYF. CDR3 DNA: TGTGCCAGCAGTGAATACCTAACGGGTACGCAGTATTTT.